The T cell receptor (beta chain) under discussion was sequenced for a study of STAT5B mutations in CD4+ large granular lymphocyte leukemia. Repertoires were generated with immunoSEQ multiplex PCR, while TCRdb's copy carries only in-frame clones and drops some. This sample carries 30,000 to 40,000 clones, nearly 90% of them seen once, and the ten largest clones take roughly 3.2%. Controls came from buffy coats of healthy blood donors. CDR3 size: 15 residues. The V gene end was trimmed by 4 bases and the J gene end by 5 bases; junction bases not matched to a gene: 4. Germline V CDR1 and CDR2: SGHVS, FNYEAQ.

The sequence was collected from a human donor in good health. The sequenced sample was CD4+ T cells from blood buffy coats. V usage is TRBV7-6 and J usage is TRBJ2-2, with 10 bases lining up with TRBD1. The CDR3, as DNA: TGTGCCAGCAGCTCAGGGACAGGGGAGACCGGGGAGCTGTTTTTT. This codes for CASSSGTGETGELFF.